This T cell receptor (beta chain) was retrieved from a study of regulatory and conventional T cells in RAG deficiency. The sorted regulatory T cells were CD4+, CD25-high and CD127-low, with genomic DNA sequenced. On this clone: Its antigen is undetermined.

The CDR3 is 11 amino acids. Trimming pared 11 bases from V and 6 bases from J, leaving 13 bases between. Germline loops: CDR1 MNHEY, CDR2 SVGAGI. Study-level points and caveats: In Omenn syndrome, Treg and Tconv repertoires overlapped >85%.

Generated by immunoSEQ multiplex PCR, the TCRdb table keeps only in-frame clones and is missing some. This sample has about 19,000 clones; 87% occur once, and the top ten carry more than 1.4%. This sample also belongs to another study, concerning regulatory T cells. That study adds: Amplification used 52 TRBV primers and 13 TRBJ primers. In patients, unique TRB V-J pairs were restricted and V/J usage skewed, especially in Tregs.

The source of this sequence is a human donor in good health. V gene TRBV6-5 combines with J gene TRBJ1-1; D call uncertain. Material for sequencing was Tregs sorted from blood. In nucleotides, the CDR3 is TGTGCCGGCGCCCGCGGGGCTGAAGCTTTCTTT. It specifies CAGARGAEAFF.